This entry features one T cell receptor (beta chain) sequence. Its cognate antigen has yet to be identified. Per-nucleotide qualities are absent, and no much larger clonotype sits a single base away. RNA was extracted using the RNeasy kit, and about 0.5 to 1 ug of the RNA was reverse transcribed with random hexamers. The immunoSEQ multiplex PCR assay, which covers 54 Vbeta and 13 Jbeta segments, was used to amplify TCR beta CDR3 regions. Bias from PCR amplification was corrected by using a synthetic template baseline for primer optimization and for computational correction. The authors' pipeline ran thus. Reads were annotated to V, D and J genes according to IMGT and were analyzed with immunoSEQ Analyzer, with only productive sequences retained. To calculate clonality, Shannon entropy was normalized by log2 of the number of productive unique sequences and then subtracted from one. Public and private clones were assessed among the 100 most prevalent clones of each patient and control. A clone was defined as Susac-specific if it was absent from the healthy and MS cohorts, from over a thousand published viral clones and from other ImmuneACCESS disease sequences. Clones were called with MiXCR by TCRdb after fastp trimmed the public reads at Q25, and only in-frame beta chains were retained. Every CDR3 protein is listed once, alongside the most common genes and DNA of its rows. TCRdb's processing, not the study's, gives the V and J calls here. This sample has under 200,000 distinct CDR3 sequences in its table, and approximately 96% of those were observed once. 0.15% to 0.2% of the sample lies in the top ten.

Relative to germline, V is missing 4 bases and J is missing 8 bases, with 13 bases of the junction outside any gene match. The germline V gene specifies SGDLS as CDR1 and YYNGEE as CDR2. Measured from the cysteine to the phenylalanine, the CDR3 is 16 residues long. Left in the record is the CDR3 DNA by itself, 48 bases read in frame from the first base. The data belong to a study of CD8 T cells in Susac syndrome (dated by TCRdb to the late 2010s). Background for the entire study: The study used repertoire sequencing to test whether antigen drove CD8+ T cell activation and differentiation in Susac syndrome. CD8+ T cell repertoire clonality was compared between more than 9 healthy donors, approximately 14 Susac syndrome patients and 15 multiple sclerosis patients. Beyond this particular receptor, the publication reports: The number of individuals in the TCR sequencing and HLA analysis was recognized as being relatively small.

Peripheral blood CD8+ and CD4+ T cells from healthy donors, Susac syndrome patients and multiple sclerosis patients were profiled using high-throughput TCR beta sequencing. The multiple sclerosis controls were treatment-naive patients who had stable or active relapsing-remitting disease and met the revised McDonald criteria. Bulk CD8+ and CD4+ T cells were purified by magnetic negative isolation, while CD8+ TEMRA cells were enriched using FACS. Blood was collected in EDTA tubes and processed within 24 hours, with PBMCs isolated through density gradient centrifugation. PBMCs intended for TCR sequencing were cryopreserved in liquid nitrogen and thawed later in a water bath at 37 degrees C. The sorted or isolated CD4+, CD8+ and CD8+ TEMRA cells had a purity of 90% or higher.

Material for sequencing was CD8+ T cells from PBMCs. In this chain, TRBV9 is recombined with TRBJ2-1, with 9 bases matching TRBD2. This TCR came from a human donor with multiple sclerosis. The nucleotide sequence reads as follows: TGTGCCAGCAGCTCCTCGGGGATAGCGGGAGCAGATGAGCAGTTCTTC. Translated, it reads CASSSSGIAGADEQFF.